This T cell receptor beta chain is from a study of blood T cell repertoires in COVID-19. Study overall: COVID-19 samples, acute and convalescent, were from the United States, Italy and Spain. Sources were T cells, B-cell-depleted T cells, or PBMCs; the material itself was cDNA or gDNA.

This clone was detected a few times. The protocol was immunoSEQ multiplex PCR, while the TCRdb copy is restricted to in-frame clones and leaves out a portion. The data contain roughly 170,000 clones, 85% to 90% of them singletons. The sequence came from a man between 40 and 49 years old with active or convalescent COVID-19. Sequencing used peripheral blood.

CDR3 DNA: TGTGCCAGCAGTGGAGTCGGGGGGCGCGAGGGATATAGCAATCAGCCCCAGCATTTT. As protein: CASSGVGGREGYSNQPQHF. The chain is built from TRBV6-1 and TRBJ1-5, with a tentative D call TRBD1 (6 bases). The V end lost 4 bases, the J end lost 0 bases, and 22 bases lay between the germline ends. The CDR3 consists of 19 residues. Germline CDR1 reads MNHNS; CDR2 reads SASEGT.